Sequencing of this TCR beta chain was carried out in a study of T cell changes during pregnancy in multiple sclerosis. TCRdb keeps only in-frame clones here, not all; method: immunoSEQ multiplex PCR. The sample gives about 93,000 clones, 85% to 95% of which show up once; around 2% is in the top ten. The CDR3 totals 15 residues. The germline V and J ends were trimmed by 1 base and 4 bases, with 13 bases remaining between them. Germline-derived CDR1 and CDR2 are SEHNR and FQNEAQ (reference sequence). The source was peripheral blood, collected after pregnancy. The sequence was collected from a female donor with multiple sclerosis, enrolled in a pregnancy study. V is TRBV7-9 and J is TRBJ2-5, with a possible D match to TRBD2 (5 bases). Here the CDR3 DNA reads TGTGCCAGCAGCTTAGTATTAGGCGGAGGAGAGACCCAGTACTTC. This codes for CASSLVLGGGETQYF.